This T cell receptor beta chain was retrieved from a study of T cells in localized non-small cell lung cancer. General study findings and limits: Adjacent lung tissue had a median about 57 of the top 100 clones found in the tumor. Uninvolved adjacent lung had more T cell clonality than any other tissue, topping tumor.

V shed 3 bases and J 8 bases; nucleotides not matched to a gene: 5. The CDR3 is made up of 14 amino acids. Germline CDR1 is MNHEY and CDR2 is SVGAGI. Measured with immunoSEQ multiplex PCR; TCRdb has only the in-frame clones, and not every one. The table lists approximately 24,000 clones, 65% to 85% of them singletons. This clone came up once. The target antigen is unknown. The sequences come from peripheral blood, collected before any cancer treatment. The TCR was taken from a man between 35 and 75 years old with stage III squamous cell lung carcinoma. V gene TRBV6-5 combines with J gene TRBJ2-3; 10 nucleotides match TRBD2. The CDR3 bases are TGTGCCAGCAGTTATAAGCGGGAGGGAGGTACGCAGTATTTT. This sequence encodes CASSYKREGGTQYF.